Following are 19 T cell receptor beta chains from one sample sequenced in a study of blood T cell repertoires in COVID-19. Sequencing was performed with immunoSEQ multiplex PCR; in TCRdb, only in-frame clones are kept and a portion is missing. The sample yields over 200,000 clones, 80% to 90% seen once. Input material: peripheral blood. These TCRs come from a woman in her 50s with acute or convalescent COVID-19.

The chain uses TRBV24-1 and TRBJ2-3; TRBD2 might be the D (7 bases). In germline, CDR1 is KGHDR, CDR2 SFDVKD. This CDR3 is 13 amino acids long. The germline V and J ends were trimmed by 5 bases and 4 bases, with 9 bases remaining between them. The CDR3: CATSVGGPDTQYF. The CDR3 nucleotides read TGTGCCACCAGTGTGGGGGGGCCAGATACGCAGTATTTT.

The genes are TRBV5-1 and TRBJ2-7; 10 nucleotides agree with TRBD1. Unmatched junction bases numbered 19, after V lost 1 base and J lost 0 bases. Germline-derived CDR1 and CDR2 are SGHRS and YFSETQ. CDR3 length equals 21 residues. The CDR3 coding sequence is TGCGCCAGCAGCTTGCCCACCCCCGGACAGGGGGGATCTAGCGGCTCCTACGAGCAGTACTTC. Translating gives CASSLPTPGQGGSSGSYEQYF.

The chain combines TRBV5-1 with TRBJ2-7; D is perhaps TRBD1 (6 bases). The germline gives CDR1 SGHRS, CDR2 YFSETQ. This CDR3 is 15 amino acids long. Between the trimmed V and J ends, which lost 1 base and 2 bases, there was a span of 13 bases. CDR3 sequence: CASSLYSRGPYEQYF. In nucleotides, the CDR3 is TGCGCCAGCAGCTTGTACTCCAGGGGACCCTACGAGCAGTACTTC.

The V gene is TRBV7-2, the J gene TRBJ2-1; no clear D gene. Germline-derived CDR1 and CDR2 are SGHTA and FQGNSA. V was shortened by 4 bases and J by 3 bases, with 7 bases between the two germline ends. This CDR3 has 13 amino acids. The CDR3 sequence is CASSSVRYNEQFF. CDR3 DNA: TGTGCCAGCAGCTCGGTACGCTACAATGAGCAGTTCTTC.

The chain is built from TRBV10-3 and TRBJ2-3; 8 bases are shared with TRBD1. Germline-derived CDR1 and CDR2 are ENHRY and SYGVKD. V was pared by 4 bases and J by 1 base, with 7 bases of the junction left unmatched. The CDR3 runs to 16 residues. This chain's CDR3 is CAISGQGLDGTDTQYF. CDR3 sequence (DNA): TGTGCCATCAGTGGACAGGGGCTGGACGGCACAGATACGCAGTATTTT.

This clone was observed a few times. The gene calls are TRBV4-2 and TRBJ2-7, with 9 nucleotides matching TRBD2. With 3 bases clipped from V and 6 bases from J, the junction kept 9 bases outside the gene matches. This CDR3 region has 15 residues. The germline CDR1 and CDR2 sequences are LGHNA and YNFKEQ. The CDR3: CASSQPGLAPLEQYF. The CDR3 DNA sequence: TGTGCCAGCAGCCAGCCGGGACTAGCCCCGCTCGAGCAGTACTTC.

The chain joins TRBV6-4 to TRBJ1-2, with no clear D. Germline-derived CDR1 and CDR2 are MRHNA and SNTAGT. The CDR3 loop spans 14 amino acids. Trimming pared 0 bases from V and 7 bases from J, leaving 12 bases between. CDR3 residues: CASSDSWREGGYTF. CDR3 DNA sequence: TGTGCCAGCAGTGACTCGTGGAGGGAGGGTGGCTACACCTTC.

The chain combines TRBV6-5 with TRBJ2-7; unclear D gene. V lost 10 bases to trimming and J lost 0 bases, with 13 bases between them. The CDR3 has 13 amino acids. Germline V CDR1 and CDR2: MNHEY, SVGAGI. CDR3 bases: TGTGCCACCCTGAACAGTACCTCCTACGAGCAGTACTTC. Amino acids: CATLNSTSYEQYF.

The gene calls are TRBV6-2 or TRBV6-3 and TRBJ2-5; weak D call: TRBD1 (5 bases). Trimming cost V 2 bases and J 8 bases, with 15 bases left between them. Looked up from germline, CDR1 is MNHEY and CDR2 is SVGEGT. CDR3 length: 14 amino acids. The CDR3 loop is CASSYPGTRGTQYF. Here the CDR3 DNA reads TGTGCCAGCAGTTACCCCGGCACAAGGGGAACCCAGTACTTC.

This clone has only a few counts. The V gene is TRBV28, the J gene TRBJ1-1, with D uncertain. This CDR3 is 12 amino acids long. The V end was cut by 5 bases, the J end by 5 bases, with 9 bases between. CDR1 and CDR2 (germline): MDHEN, SYDVKM. CDR3 in DNA: TGTGCCAGCAGTCCCCCCCTTACTGAAGCTTTCTTT. It translates to CASSPPLTEAFF.

The chain has TRBV13 and TRBJ2-3, with a possible D match to TRBD1 (6 bases). Per germline, CDR1 PRHDT and CDR2 FYEKMQ (reference sequence). The CDR3 spans 15 residues. V was trimmed by 5 bases and J by 6 bases, leaving 18 bases between them. The CDR3 here is CASSRGTGKGDTQYF. The CDR3 DNA is TGTGCCAGCAGCCGGGGCACAGGGAAGGGGGATACGCAGTATTTT. Looking up the rest from reference TRBV13 and TRBJ2-3 gives the full variable domain: AAGVIQSPRHLIKEKRETATLKCYPIPRHDTVYWYQQGPGQDPQFLISFYEKMQSDKGSIPDRFSAQQFSDYHSELNMSSLELGDSALYFCASSRGTGKGDTQYFGPGTRLTVL.

V is TRBV21-1 and J is TRBJ1-1. TRBV21-1 is flagged as a pseudogene. The CDR3 has 17 residues. This CDR3 is CASSKGEASNMNTEAFF. CDR3 sequence (DNA): TGTGCCAGCAGCAAAGGGGAGGCCAGTAACATGAACACTGAAGCTTTCTTT.

A note on this clone: The same CDR3 can be traced to other DNA sequences in this sample. The genes are TRBV24-1 and TRBJ2-7, with TRBD1 matching 7 bases. This CDR3 contains 15 residues. Trimming cost V 3 bases and J 0 bases; bases outside gene matches: 4. Germline-derived CDR1 and CDR2 are KGHDR and SFDVKD. This chain's CDR3 is CATSDPGTDSYEQYF. In nucleotides, the CDR3 is TGTGCCACCAGTGATCCTGGGACAGACTCCTACGAGCAGTACTTC.

V and J are TRBV27 and TRBJ1-1, with TRBD1 as a possible D gene (6 bases). CDR1 is MNHEY, CDR2 SMNVEV, per germline (reference sequence). Trimming removed 9 bases from V and 10 bases from J, with 15 bases in between. The CDR3 totals 11 residues. CDR3: CASGGGGGAFF. Written as DNA, the CDR3 is TGTGCCAGTGGGGGCGGTGGGGGAGCTTTCTTT.

The chain is built from TRBV4-1 and TRBJ2-3; the match to TRBD2 covers 9 bases. Germline CDR1 MGHRA, CDR2 YSYEKL. V trimming: 1 base; J trimming: 6 bases; junction bases outside the gene matches: 8. This CDR3 is built from 16 residues. CDR3 DNA sequence: TGCGCCAGCAGCCAAGGGGGGCGCGGGAGGGCCGATACGCAGTATTTT. Its translation: CASSQGGRGRADTQYF.

The gene calls are TRBV11-3 and TRBJ2-4; 7 positions match TRBD2. This CDR3 has 14 amino acids. In germline, CDR1 is SGHNT, CDR2 YENEEA. V was clipped by 4 bases and J by 6 bases; unmatched bases: 6. The CDR3 region has the DNA TGTGCCAGCAGCTCACCGCCGGGAGGAAACATTCAGTACTTC. Its protein is CASSSPPGGNIQYF.

This clone was found once. The J gene is TRBJ2-5, the V gene TRBV24-1; TRBD1 matches 7 bases. This CDR3 comprises 16 residues. Germline V gene sequence: CDR1 KGHDR, CDR2 SFDVKD. J gave up 2 bases and V 5 bases, and 10 bases lay outside the gene matches. The CDR3 is CATSGVPGQLQETQYF. Here the CDR3 DNA reads TGTGCCACCAGTGGTGTGCCGGGACAGCTACAAGAGACCCAGTACTTC.

The rearrangement links TRBV6-2 or TRBV6-3 to TRBJ1-6; no firm D call. V lost 4 bases and J lost 7, with 14 bases in between. Germline V gene data show CDR1 as MNHEY and CDR2 as SVGEGT. This CDR3 contains 15 residues. Here the CDR3 reads CASSLPGEENSPLHF. DNA of the CDR3: TGTGCCAGCAGTTTGCCCGGTGAGGAGAATTCACCCCTCCACTTT.

The CDR3: CASSFRTVARLSYGYTF. The CDR3 nucleotides read TGTGCCAGCAGTTTTCGTACAGTGGCCCGCCTCTCTTATGGCTACACCTTC. This chain connects TRBV28 to TRBJ1-2; D gene ambiguous. Trimming left V 3 bases short and J 5 bases short, with 22 bases between. The CDR3 contains 17 residues. CDR1 is MDHEN, CDR2 SYDVKM, per germline.